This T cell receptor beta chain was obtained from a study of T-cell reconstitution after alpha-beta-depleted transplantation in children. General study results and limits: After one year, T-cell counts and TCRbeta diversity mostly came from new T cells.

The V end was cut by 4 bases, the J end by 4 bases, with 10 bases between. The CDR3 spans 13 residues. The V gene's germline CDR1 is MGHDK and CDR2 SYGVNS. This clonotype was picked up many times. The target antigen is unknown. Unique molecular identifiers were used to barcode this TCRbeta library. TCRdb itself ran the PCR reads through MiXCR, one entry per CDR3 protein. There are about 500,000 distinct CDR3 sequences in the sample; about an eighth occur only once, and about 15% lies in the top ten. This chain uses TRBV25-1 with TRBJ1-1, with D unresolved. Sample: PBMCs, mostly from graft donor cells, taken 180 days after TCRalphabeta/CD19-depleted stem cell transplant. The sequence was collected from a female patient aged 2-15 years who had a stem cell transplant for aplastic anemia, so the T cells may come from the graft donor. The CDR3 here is CASSGLGSTEAFF. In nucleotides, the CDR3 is TGTGCCAGCAGTGGACTGGGATCCACTGAAGCTTTCTTT. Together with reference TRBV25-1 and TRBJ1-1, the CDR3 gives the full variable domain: EADIYQTPRYLVIGTGKKITLECSQTMGHDKMYWYQQDPGMELHLIHYSYGVNSTEKGDLSSESTVSRIRTEHFPLTLESARPSHTSQYLCASSGLGSTEAFFGQGTRLTVV.